Listed below are T cell receptor beta chains from one sample, sequenced in a study of CD8 T cells in ankylosing spondylitis. TCRdb recomputed calls from the 5' RACE reads with MiXCR, one row per CDR3 protein. The repertoire holds about 33,000 distinct CDR3 sequences, with approximately 15% as singletons. Sequencing used blood. The receptors were gathered from a male donor with ankylosing spondylitis or in good health (not recorded which). Each CDR3 is given with its conserved first and last residue. D genes are given only for firm matches. Size is stated for part of the rows, as once, few or many counts, or as a class when the clone is expanded.

V	D	size	J	CDR3	DNA
TRBV3-1	NA	NA	TRBJ2-7	CASSQHPSIYEQYF	TGTGCCAGCAGCCAACACCCGTCAATATACGAGCAGTACTTC
TRBV4-3	NA	many	TRBJ1-5	CASSQDRHEPQHF	TGCGCCAGCAGCCAAGATCGCCATGAGCCCCAGCATTTT
TRBV5-1	NA	NA	TRBJ2-2	CASSLAPASNTGELFF	TGCGCCAGCAGCTTGGCCCCGGCCTCGAACACCGGGGAGCTGTTTTTT
TRBV3-1	NA	few	TRBJ2-2	CASSFTGSGELFF	TGTGCCAGCAGCTTCACAGGGTCCGGGGAGCTGTTTTTT
TRBV28	NA	NA	TRBJ2-2	CASRPSYLTGEVFF	TGTGCCAGCAGGCCCTCGTATCTCACCGGGGAGGTGTTTTTT
TRBV12-3/TRBV12-4	NA	NA	TRBJ1-4	CASSSDILNEKLFF	TGTGCCAGCAGTTCGGACATTCTTAATGAAAAACTGTTTTTT
TRBV12-3/TRBV12-4	TRBD1	few	TRBJ2-7	CASSVRGQGIYEQYF	TGTGCCAGCAGTGTTCGGGGACAGGGGATCTACGAGCAGTACTTC
TRBV7-2	TRBD1	NA	TRBJ2-1	CASSPDRAFDEQFF	TGTGCCAGCAGCCCGGACAGGGCGTTCGATGAGCAGTTCTTC
TRBV28	NA	NA	TRBJ2-7	CASSSTSPGVGSYEQYF	TGTGCCAGCAGCTCAACCTCCCCAGGGGTTGGCTCCTACGAGCAGTACTTC
TRBV7-2	TRBD1	NA	TRBJ1-1	CASSPRTGGLGDEAFF	TGTGCCAGCAGCCCGAGGACAGGGGGCCTAGGGGATGAAGCTTTCTTT
TRBV12-3/TRBV12-4	TRBD2	few	TRBJ2-1	CASSQTSAEQFF	TGTGCCAGCAGCCAGACTAGCGCTGAGCAGTTCTTC
TRBV27	NA	many	TRBJ2-2	CASSLSRYGAGELFF	TGTGCCAGCAGTTTATCGCGGTATGGGGCCGGGGAGCTGTTTTTT
TRBV5-1	TRBD2	few	TRBJ2-2	CASSLSGRNTGELFF	TGCGCCAGCAGCCTTAGCGGGAGGAACACCGGGGAGCTGTTTTTT
TRBV27	TRBD1	NA	TRBJ1-5	CASSISGTGETQHF	TGTGCCAGCAGTATATCCGGGACAGGGGAGACCCAGCATTTT
TRBV6-5	NA	NA	TRBJ1-4	CASSYRSDFRMEKLFF	TGTGCCAGCAGTTACAGGTCGGACTTTAGGATGGAAAAACTGTTTTTT
TRBV20-1	NA	many	TRBJ1-4	CSVPGGANEKLFF	TGCAGTGTCCCCGGGGGAGCTAATGAAAAACTGTTTTTT
TRBV29-1	NA	NA	TRBJ2-1	CSVNGGFF	TGCAGCGTCAACGGGGGGTTCTTC
TRBV29-1	NA	NA	TRBJ1-1	CSVRKGGMNTEAFF	TGCAGCGTCCGAAAAGGGGGGATGAACACTGAAGCTTTCTTT
TRBV28	NA	NA	TRBJ2-4	CASNDRAKNIQYF	TGTGCCAGCAACGACAGGGCCAAAAACATTCAGTACTTC
TRBV5-5	NA	NA	TRBJ2-3	CASSMLDGGDTQYF	TGTGCCAGCAGCATGCTGGACGGCGGGGATACGCAGTATTTT
TRBV28	NA	few	TRBJ2-4	CASTLASKNIQYF	TGTGCCAGCACCCTGGCGTCCAAAAACATTCAGTACTTC
TRBV28	NA	many	TRBJ1-1	CASSLWGANSDEAFF	TGTGCCAGCAGTTTATGGGGTGCGAATTCGGATGAAGCTTTCTTT